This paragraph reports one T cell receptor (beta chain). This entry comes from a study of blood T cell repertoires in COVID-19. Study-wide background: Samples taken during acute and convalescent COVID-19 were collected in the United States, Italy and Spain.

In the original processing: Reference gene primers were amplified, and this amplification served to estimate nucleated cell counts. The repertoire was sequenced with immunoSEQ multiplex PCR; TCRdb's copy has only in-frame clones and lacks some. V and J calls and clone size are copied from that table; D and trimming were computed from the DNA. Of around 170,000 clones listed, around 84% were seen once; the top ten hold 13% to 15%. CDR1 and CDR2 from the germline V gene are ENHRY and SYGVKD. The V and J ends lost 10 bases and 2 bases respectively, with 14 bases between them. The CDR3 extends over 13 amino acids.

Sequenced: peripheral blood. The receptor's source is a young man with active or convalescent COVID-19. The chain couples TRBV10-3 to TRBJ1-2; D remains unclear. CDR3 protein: CATTMSGNYGYTF. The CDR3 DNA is TGTGCCACCACAATGTCCGGGAACTATGGCTACACCTTC.